A few counts support the clone carrying this T cell receptor beta chain. What it binds is unknown. This sample was included in a study of shared clonotypes between healthy human individuals. Overall study findings and caveats: Naive subsets usually exceeded memory subsets in estimated richness. The generation probabilities recorded for non-shared clonotypes fell below those of clonotypes shared by all four donors.

The CDR3 is 11 residues long. Germline V gene sequence: CDR1 SGHKS, CDR2 YYEKEE (reference sequence). Trimming removed 3 bases at V and 4 bases at J, with 5 bases between. Sorted-subset replicate PCRs used about 190 ng of genomic DNA. This amount corresponded to approximately 30,000 T cell genomes. Clones were sequenced by immunoSEQ multiplex PCR, and TCRdb holds only the in-frame ones, with some missing. The sample records about 110,000 clones, about 71% being singletons. The receptor was derived from a woman aged 25 to 39 in good health. The chain couples TRBV5-5 to TRBJ2-7; D is unclear. The source material was memory CD8+ T cells sorted from blood. Subset noted: CD45RO+ cells pooled with CCR7-negative TemRA cells. The CDR3 DNA sequence: TGTGCCAGCAGCTCCTATTACGAGCAGTACTTC. Translated: CASSSYYEQYF.